What follows are 25 T cell receptor beta chains derived from one specimen sequenced in a study of blood T cells in healthy people across ages. Through a sample-barcoded 5' primer and a J-beta primer mix, a second PCR was run for roughly 6 to 12 cycles. TCRdb used MiXCR to reprocess the 5' RACE reads, holding one entry per CDR3 protein. Of approximately 850,000 distinct CDR3 sequences listed, around 42% are singletons. The sequencing input was blood. These receptors came from a man aged 55 to 70 in good health.

The gene calls are TRBV2 and TRBJ2-5; D is undetermined. V lost 3 bases and J lost 4, with 15 bases in between. CDR3 length: 15 residues. In germline, CDR1 is SNHLY, CDR2 FYNNEI. CDR3 protein: CASSEESGRTETQYF. CDR3 nucleotide sequence: TGTGCCAGCAGTGAGGAGTCGGGCAGGACAGAGACCCAGTACTTC.

The V gene is TRBV5-1, the J gene TRBJ2-7; 7 bases are shared with TRBD1. Unmatched junction bases numbered 11, after V lost 4 bases and J lost 4 bases. CDR1 is SGHRS, CDR2 YFSETQ, per germline. The CDR3 has 15 residues. The DNA of the CDR3 is TGCGCCAGCAGCCCTCGACAGGGAACCATTTACGAGCAGTACTTC. As protein: CASSPRQGTIYEQYF.

The gene calls are TRBV27 and TRBJ2-7, with 9 bases identical to TRBD1. With 3 bases clipped from V and 0 bases from J, the junction kept 6 bases outside the gene matches. The CDR3 totals 16 residues. Germline values: CDR1 MNHEY, CDR2 SMNVEV (reference sequence). CDR3 amino acids: CASSFWGTGRSYEQYF. CDR3 coding DNA: TGTGCCAGCAGTTTTTGGGGGACAGGGCGCTCCTACGAGCAGTACTTC.

This clonotype has a count of ten or more. The chain employs TRBV24-1 and TRBJ2-5; D is possibly TRBD1 (5 bases). The CDR3 covers 17 residues. The ends were cut back, 0 bases at V and 11 bases at J, with 24 bases in the middle. CDR1 is KGHDR and CDR2 is SFDVKD in the germline V gene. The CDR3 DNA sequence: TGTGCCACCAGTGATTTGATCGCGACAGCGAACAACAATGAGCAGTACTTC. Amino acid sequence: CATSDLIATANNNEQYF.

This clonotype was seen more than once but under ten times. The chain joins TRBV5-1 to TRBJ2-7; weak D call: TRBD1 (6 bases). The V end was cut by 2 bases, the J end by 7 bases, with 13 bases between. CDR3 length: 13 residues. The V gene's germline CDR1 is SGHRS and CDR2 YFSETQ. The CDR3, as DNA: TGCGCCAGCAGCTTCAATCAGGGGTATGAGCAGTACTTC. Amino acids: CASSFNQGYEQYF.

The V call is TRBV28, the J call TRBJ1-6; D is possibly TRBD1 (5 bases). The V and J ends lost 2 bases and 0 bases respectively, with 17 bases between them. The CDR3 consists of 19 residues. From germline, CDR1 is MDHEN and CDR2 SYDVKM. In DNA, the CDR3 is TGTGCCAGCAGTTTACCCGGGGCTTCGCGGGGCTCCTATAATTCACCCCTCCACTTT. It is translated as CASSLPGASRGSYNSPLHF.

There are a few counts of this clonotype. The rearrangement links TRBV7-6 to TRBJ2-7; no clear D gene. Between the trimmed V and J ends, which lost 3 bases and 3 bases, there was a span of 9 bases. Germline values: CDR1 SGHVS, CDR2 FNYEAQ. The CDR3 extends over 13 amino acids. The CDR3 DNA follows: TGTGCCAGCAGCTTTAGTGTCGACTACGAGCAGTACTTC. It yields the protein CASSFSVDYEQYF.

The table lists this clonotype with a count of one. A single base separates this from a much larger clone, so it may be a read error. This chain links TRBV4-1 with TRBJ2-5; TRBD2 might be the D (6 bases). The CDR3 extends over 14 amino acids. The germline gives CDR1 MGHRA, CDR2 YSYEKL. The CDR3: CSSSPSWGEETQYF. DNA for the CDR3: TGCTCCAGCAGCCCCTCCTGGGGGGAGGAGACCCAGTACTTC.

Comment on this clonotype: A much larger clone lies one base from this, so it may be a read error. Because the CDR3's place on the DNA is in doubt, the DNA is left out and the CDR3 is given as listed by TCRdb. This chain connects TRBV21-1 to TRBJ1-2; the listed D gene, TRBD1, was not tested against the DNA. TRBV21-1 is termed a pseudogene. The CDR3 sequence runs 15 residues, both termini included. The CDR3 protein is CASSKGRTGNYGCTF.

This clonotype occurred once. The CDR3 DNA reads TGTGCCATCAAAAATGGGGCAATGAATGAGCAGTTCTTC. This translates into CAIKNGAMNEQFF. This chain links TRBV12-3 or TRBV12-4 with TRBJ2-1; D may be TRBD1 (5 bases). This CDR3 is 13 amino acids long. V lost 10 bases to trimming and J lost 7 bases, with 17 bases between them.

This rearrangement joins TRBV7-2 to TRBJ2-3; 10 bases are shared with TRBD2. J lost 9 bases, V lost 4 bases, and 7 bases had no gene match. The CDR3 spans 14 residues. Germline V gene lookup returns CDR1 SGHTA and CDR2 FQGNSA. The CDR3 sequence is CASSYQRGGDTQYF. The CDR3 region has the DNA TGTGCCAGCAGCTACCAGCGGGGGGGAGACACGCAGTATTTT. Full variable domain (rest looked up from reference TRBV7-2 and TRBJ2-3): GAGVSQSPSNKVTEKGKDVELRCDPISGHTALYWYRQSLGQGLEFLIYFQGNSAPDKSGLPSDRFSAERTGGSVSTLTIQRTQQEDSAVYLCASSYQRGGDTQYFGPGTRLTVL.

There are many counts of this clonotype. V is TRBV7-9 and J is TRBJ1-2; D remains unclear. CDR3 length: 12 amino acids. The germline CDR1 and CDR2 sequences are SEHNR and FQNEAQ (reference sequence). V dropped 5 bases and J dropped 6 bases, with 10 bases sitting between them. The CDR3, as DNA: TGTGCCAGCAGCCCCACTTCGGATGGCTACACCTTC. This gives the protein CASSPTSDGYTF.

The chain joins TRBV11-2 to TRBJ2-7, with D unclear. Trimming took 1 base from V and 2 from J, leaving 12 bases between them. The germline V gene has CDR1 SGHAT and CDR2 FQNNGV. This CDR3 has 15 amino acids. CDR3 in DNA: TGTGCCAGCAGCTTAGGACTGGTCAGAGCCTACGAGCAGTACTTC. This gives the protein CASSLGLVRAYEQYF.

V is TRBV24-1 and J is TRBJ1-2, with 9 bases lining up with TRBD1. Trimming cost V 3 bases and J 7 bases; bases outside gene matches: 11. The germline gives CDR1 KGHDR, CDR2 SFDVKD. The CDR3 consists of 16 residues. CDR3 residues: CATSDPHRDRGSGYTF. In DNA, the CDR3 is TGTGCCACCAGTGATCCGCACCGAGACAGGGGGTCTGGCTACACCTTC.

This clonotype was seen more than once but under ten times. V is TRBV7-2 and J is TRBJ1-2; D not certain. This CDR3 has 15 amino acids. Trimming cost V 1 base and J 7 bases, with 16 bases left between them. Germline lookup yields CDR1 SGHTA and CDR2 FQGNSA. Here the CDR3 reads CASSLEGEGWRGYTF. For the CDR3, the DNA is TGTGCCAGCAGCTTAGAAGGAGAGGGTTGGCGTGGCTACACCTTC.

The gene calls are TRBV6-7 and TRBJ2-6; possibly TRBD2 for D (5 bases). TRBV6-7 is assigned to the ORF class and has an uncertain function. The CDR3 spans 15 residues. With 6 bases removed from V and 6 bases from J, the gap between germline ends came to 15 bases. CDR3 sequence reads: CASRDGVPEANVLTF. Written as DNA, the CDR3 is TGTGCCAGCAGGGACGGGGTCCCTGAGGCCAACGTCCTGACTTTC.

Concerning this clonotype itself: One junction end does not reproduce the germline sequence, and a read error may be involved. The chain combines TRBV2 with TRBJ2-3; possibly TRBD2 for D (6 bases). This CDR3 comprises 15 residues. Germline V CDR1 and CDR2: SNHLY, FYNNEI. The CDR3 DNA is TGTGCCGGCAGCGCTAATAGCGGCTACACAGATACGCAGTATTTT. Translating gives CAGSANSGYTDTQYF.

Comments on this clonotype: Given a much more abundant clone one base away, this may be a read error. This chain uses TRBV10-3 with TRBJ2-3; D call uncertain. Trimming pared 2 bases from V and 4 bases from J, leaving 13 bases between. Per the germline V gene, CDR1 is ENHRY and CDR2 is SYGVKD. CDR3 size: 15 residues. The CDR3: CAISEATNIPDTQYF. CDR3 DNA sequence: TGTGCCATCAGTGAGGCCACTAATATACCAGATACGCAGTATTTT.

This chain uses TRBV7-9 with TRBJ1-1, with D unclear. Trimming left V 7 bases short and J 1 base short, with 13 bases between. CDR3 length: 14 amino acids. In germline, CDR1 is SEHNR, CDR2 FQNEAQ (reference sequence). The CDR3: CASTSRMRNTEAFF. The CDR3 nucleotides are TGTGCCAGCACCTCCAGAATGAGGAACACTGAAGCTTTCTTT.

This clonotype was counted a few times. The chain is built from TRBV20-1 and TRBJ2-7, with 8 positions matching TRBD1. V shed 1 base and J 4 bases; nucleotides not matched to a gene: 9. Germline CDR1 and CDR2: DFQATT and SNEGSKA (reference sequence). CDR3 size: 15 residues. CDR3: CSARAPQGAAYEQYF. The CDR3 region has the DNA TGCAGTGCTAGAGCCCCGCAGGGGGCGGCGTACGAGCAGTACTTC.

This chain joins TRBV2 and TRBJ2-1; 10 nucleotides agree with TRBD2. CDR1 and CDR2 from the germline V gene are SNHLY and FYNNEI. The CDR3 runs 14 residues. With 6 bases clipped from V and 8 bases from J, the junction kept 7 bases outside the gene matches. The CDR3 loop is CASSLSGGAYEQFF. The CDR3 nucleotides are TGTGCCAGCAGCCTGAGCGGGGGGGCCTATGAGCAGTTCTTC.

The chain employs TRBV3-1 and TRBJ2-1; the match to TRBD2 covers 9 bases. CDR1 LGHDT and CDR2 YNNKEL come from the germline V gene (reference sequence). The trim removed 1 base at V and 4 bases at J, leaving 5 bases unmatched. This CDR3 contains 16 residues. CDR3 sequence (DNA): TGTGCCAGCAGCCAAGTAAGGCGGGGGGGGTACAATGAGCAGTTCTTC. Translating it yields CASSQVRRGGYNEQFF.

This rearrangement joins TRBV3-1 to TRBJ2-7; D unresolved. Germline-derived CDR1 and CDR2 are LGHDT and YNNKEL (reference sequence). The ends were cut back, 4 bases at V and 2 bases at J, with 12 bases in the middle. The CDR3 runs 14 residues. CDR3 sequence: CASSPRTFPYEQYF. CDR3 nucleotides: TGTGCCAGCAGCCCCAGGACCTTCCCCTACGAGCAGTACTTC.

This clonotype was observed at least ten times. The chain carries TRBV27 and TRBJ2-7; a weak D match, TRBD1 (5 bases). The length of the CDR3 is 15 residues. V was pared by 0 bases and J by 1 base, with 10 bases between. Germline V CDR1 and CDR2: MNHEY, SMNVEV (reference sequence). The CDR3 region is CASSLSQGISYEQYF. CDR3 sequence (DNA): TGTGCCAGCAGTTTATCGCAGGGTATATCCTACGAGCAGTACTTC.

The chain has TRBV6-1 and TRBJ1-5; TRBD1 matches 11 bases. In germline, CDR1 is MNHNS, CDR2 SASEGT. This CDR3 spans 17 amino acids. V lost 6 bases and J lost 2; bases outside the gene matches: 9. For the CDR3, the DNA is TGTGCCAGCAGCCGAGGACAGGGGGCAAGTCGCAATCAGCCCCAGCATTTT. Translation gives CASSRGQGASRNQPQHF.